Presented here are 28 T cell receptor beta chains from one specimen sequenced in a study of T cell responses to AZD1222 COVID-19 vaccine (TCRdb year 2021). Interpreted using the paper, the time point label stands for: baseline before first vaccination. Libraries were constructed by the immunoSEQ multiplex PCR assay. TCRdb carries this immuneACCESS record with in-frame sequences only. Its versions omit some clonotypes, under half of them owing to an unresolved V gene in the studies checked, with the rest unexplained. The sample contains 95,000 to 150,000 clones, just over 85% of them found a single time. The top ten hold roughly 7.7% of the sample. The sample consisted of peripheral blood, taken on day 0 of AZD1222 vaccination. The source is an adult in good health.

The chain combines TRBV28 with TRBJ2-7; 8 bases are a match to TRBD2. CDR3 size: 14 residues. The V and J ends lost 6 bases and 3 bases, in that order; junction bases with no gene match: 7. From germline, CDR1 is MDHEN and CDR2 SYDVKM. The CDR3 nucleotides read TGTGCCAGCAGGAAACATAGCGGGGACTACGAGCAGTACTTC. This codes for CASRKHSGDYEQYF. The full variable domain, its missing parts supplied by reference TRBV28 and TRBJ2-7, is DVKVTQSSRYLVKRTGEKVFLECVQDMDHENMFWYRQDPGLGLRLIYFSYDVKMKEKGDIPEGYSVSREKKERFSLILESASTNQTSMYLCASRKHSGDYEQYFGPGTRLTVT.

The chain joins TRBV5-8 to TRBJ2-7; D gene uncertain. CDR1 and CDR2 (germline): SGHTS, YDEGEE. V lost 4 bases to trimming and J lost 9 bases, with 20 bases between them. CDR3 length: 14 amino acids. Here the CDR3 DNA reads TGTGCCAGCAGCCGGAATGGATTCCCAATAGGGCAGTACTTC. Translation: CASSRNGFPIGQYF.

The chain employs TRBV6-2 or TRBV6-3 and TRBJ2-1, with D perhaps TRBD2 (5 bases). Trimming took off 2 bases at V and 0 bases at J, with 8 bases between the two ends. The CDR3 contains 15 residues. In germline, CDR1 is MNHEY, CDR2 SVGEGT. CDR3 loop: CASSYPDSSYNEQFF. CDR3 sequence (DNA): TGTGCCAGCAGTTACCCGGACTCCTCCTACAATGAGCAGTTCTTC.

The chain carries TRBV6-5 and TRBJ1-5; 8 bases match TRBD1. CDR3 length: 13 amino acids. From germline, CDR1 is MNHEY and CDR2 SVGAGI. V trimming: 6 bases; J trimming: 5 bases; junction bases outside the gene matches: 3. CDR3 nucleotide sequence: TGTGCCAGCAGCTACAGGGGGTATCAGCCCCAGCATTTT. Translated: CASSYRGYQPQHF.

The CDR3 bases are TGTGCCAGCAGCGCCGGACTAGCGGGGCGGGGAGATACGCAGTATTTT. The encoded protein is CASSAGLAGRGDTQYF. This chain connects TRBV6-4 to TRBJ2-3, with 12 bases identical to TRBD2. Germline loops: CDR1 MRHNA, CDR2 SNTAGT. Trimming at V came to 6 bases and at J to 5 bases, leaving 9 bases not matched to a gene. This CDR3 region has 16 residues.

The rearrangement joins TRBV5-1 to TRBJ2-7; TRBD1 agrees at 7 bases. Germline values: CDR1 SGHRS, CDR2 YFSETQ. Trimming cost V 4 bases and J 0 bases; bases outside gene matches: 10. CDR3 length: 16 residues. The CDR3 is CASSPYGQEISYEQYF. The DNA for the CDR3 is TGCGCCAGCAGCCCCTACGGACAGGAGATCTCCTACGAGCAGTACTTC.

The chain has TRBV10-3 and TRBJ2-1; TRBD2 agrees at 14 bases. Looked up from germline, CDR1 is ENHRY and CDR2 is SYGVKD. The V gene end was trimmed by 2 bases and the J gene end by 3 bases; junction bases not matched to a gene: 6. This CDR3 has 18 residues. CDR3 DNA sequence: TGTGCCATCAGTGAGGGGACTAGCGGGAGTACCGGCTACAATGAGCAGTTCTTC. As protein: CAISEGTSGSTGYNEQFF.

J is TRBJ2-6 and V is TRBV5-6; D uncertain. Germline V gene data show CDR1 as SGHDT and CDR2 as YYEEEE. CDR3 length equals 14 residues. V was clipped by 4 bases and J by 4 bases, with 9 bases between them. CDR3 coding DNA: TGTGCCAGCAGCCCCAAGAGGGGGGCCAACGTCCTGACTTTC. Its translation: CASSPKRGANVLTF.

The rearrangement joins TRBV5-1 to TRBJ2-1, with TRBD2 matching over 15 bases. V lost 4 bases and J lost 3; bases outside the gene matches: 5. CDR3 length equals 17 residues. CDR1 is SGHRS and CDR2 is YFSETQ in the germline V gene. CDR3 loop: CASSRGLAGGNYNEQFF. CDR3 sequence (DNA): TGCGCCAGCAGCCGAGGACTAGCGGGAGGGAACTACAATGAGCAGTTCTTC.

The V call is TRBV2, the J call TRBJ2-1; D gene unclear. CDR1 and CDR2 (germline): SNHLY, FYNNEI. This CDR3 contains 16 residues. Trimming removed 3 bases at V and 4 bases at J, with 16 bases between. CDR3 residues: CASSDMVPNGYNEQFF. CDR3 sequence (DNA): TGTGCCAGCAGTGACATGGTACCTAACGGATACAATGAGCAGTTCTTC.

The chain joins TRBV4-2 to TRBJ1-1, with 9 bases that match TRBD1. This CDR3 is 17 amino acids long. Trimming removed 1 base from V and 1 base from J; junction bases left unmatched: 7. The V gene's germline CDR1 is LGHNA and CDR2 YNFKEQ. The CDR3 region is CASSQGVQGAGNTEAFF. CDR3 bases: TGTGCCAGCAGCCAAGGTGTACAGGGGGCAGGGAACACTGAAGCTTTCTTT.

This rearrangement joins TRBV5-1 to TRBJ2-1, with TRBD2 matching over 12 bases. Germline assignment: CDR1 SGHRS and CDR2 YFSETQ. Trimming took 4 bases from V and 4 from J; bases not matched to a gene: 3. This CDR3 is 15 amino acids long. CDR3 bases: TGCGCCAGCAGCGAACTAGCGGGGGGTTACAATGAGCAGTTCTTC. This encodes CASSELAGGYNEQFF.

The chain combines TRBV6-2 or TRBV6-3 with TRBJ1-5; 12 bases fit TRBD1. V was clipped by 2 bases and J by 4 bases; unmatched bases: 12. The germline V gene encodes CDR1 MNHEY and CDR2 SVGEGT. The CDR3 runs 19 residues. CDR3 residues: CASSYARDRGRVGNQPQHF. The DNA of the CDR3 is TGTGCCAGCAGTTACGCCCGGGACAGGGGGCGCGTAGGGAATCAGCCCCAGCATTTT.

The table lists this clone with a count of one. The gene calls are TRBV10-1 and TRBJ2-7; 8 nucleotides line up with TRBD2. The germline V gene has CDR1 WNHNN and CDR2 SYGVQD (reference sequence). CDR3 length: 13 residues. The ends lost 6 bases at V and 6 bases at J; junction bases unmatched: 7. The CDR3 loop is CASSLAGGGEQYF. CDR3 nucleotides: TGCGCCAGCAGCTTGGCGGGAGGAGGCGAGCAGTACTTC.

The genes are TRBV18 and TRBJ2-3, with 8 nucleotides matching TRBD2. After removal of 2 bases from V and 2 bases from J, the junction contained 3 bases not matched to a gene. The CDR3 has 15 residues. Germline CDR1 reads KGHSH; CDR2 reads LQKENI. This CDR3 is CASSPGGGYTDTQYF. The CDR3 bases are TGTGCCAGCTCACCAGGCGGGGGGTACACAGATACGCAGTATTTT.

The chain joins TRBV18 to TRBJ1-1; 7 bases are shared with TRBD1. The germline V gene encodes CDR1 KGHSH and CDR2 LQKENI. The CDR3 length is 15 residues. V gave up 4 bases and J gave up 11 bases; unmatched junction bases: 16. The CDR3 DNA sequence: TGTGCCAGCTCACAATCCTTCGGGACAGAGGGACTGGCTTTCTTT. Translated: CASSQSFGTEGLAFF.

The CDR3 DNA follows: TGTGCCAGCCGCGGTTTGTCTAGGAACACTGAAGCTTTCTTT. Translation: CASRGLSRNTEAFF. The chain uses TRBV3-1 (or the pseudogene TRBV3-2) and TRBJ1-1; D unresolved. The CDR3 length is 14 residues. Trimming cost V 8 bases and J 1 base, with 14 bases left between them. Germline V gives CDR1 LGHDT, CDR2 YNNKEL (reference sequence).

The V gene is TRBV7-8, the J gene TRBJ2-3; tentative D call: TRBD2 (6 bases). This CDR3 has 15 amino acids. The germline gives CDR1 SGHVS, CDR2 FQNEAQ. Trimming cost V 3 bases and J 10 bases, with 20 bases left between them. The CDR3 DNA is TGTGCCAGCAGCTTCTGGCGGGACGGATGGGATCCGCAGTATTTT. This translates into CASSFWRDGWDPQYF.

The rearrangement links TRBV28 to TRBJ1-1; TRBD1 matches 7 bases. After removal of 8 bases from V and 4 bases from J, the junction contained 13 bases not matched to a gene. Germline V lookup: CDR1 MDHEN, CDR2 SYDVKM. The CDR3 spans 15 residues. CDR3: CASPAPYRGLTEAFF. For the CDR3, the DNA is TGTGCCAGCCCCGCACCATACAGGGGCCTCACTGAAGCTTTCTTT.

The rearrangement links TRBV12-5 to TRBJ2-2; D is unresolved. Trimming removed 1 base at V and 1 base at J, with 1 base between. Germline CDR1 and CDR2: LGHNT and FRNRAP. The CDR3 sequence is 13 residues long. The CDR3 bases are TGTGCTAGTGGTTTGGGGAACACCGGGGAGCTGTTTTTT. It encodes CASGLGNTGELFF.

The rearrangement uses TRBV27 and TRBJ2-7; 11 bases agree with TRBD1. Looked up from germline, CDR1 is MNHEY and CDR2 is SMNVEV (reference sequence). The CDR3 runs 15 residues. V lost 3 bases, J lost 1 base, and 2 bases stayed unmatched. The CDR3 sequence: CASSFGDRGSYEQYF. The DNA of the CDR3 is TGTGCCAGCAGTTTCGGGGACAGGGGGTCCTACGAGCAGTACTTC.

In this sample, this clone turned up a few times. CDR3 nucleotide sequence: TGTGCCAGCTCACCACTCAGGGGTAACTATGGCTACACCTTC. The encoded protein is CASSPLRGNYGYTF. The rearrangement joins TRBV18 to TRBJ1-2, with D possibly matching TRBD1 (6 bases). The germline CDR1 and CDR2 sequences are KGHSH and LQKENI. This CDR3 has 14 amino acids. V was trimmed by 1 base and J by 1 base, leaving 7 bases between them.

The J gene is TRBJ2-3, the V gene TRBV3-1 (or the pseudogene TRBV3-2); D possibly corresponds to TRBD2 (5 bases). With 0 bases removed from V and 6 bases from J, the gap between germline ends came to 13 bases. Per germline, CDR1 LGHDT and CDR2 YNNKEL (reference sequence). The CDR3 is 15 residues long. In DNA, the CDR3 is TGTGCCAGCAGCCAAGATCGGGGTTTTGGGGATACGCAGTATTTT. This codes for CASSQDRGFGDTQYF.

This chain links TRBV19 with TRBJ2-7; D is unresolved. Germline values: CDR1 LNHDA, CDR2 SQIVND (reference sequence). Trimming pared 8 bases from V and 1 base from J, leaving 9 bases between. The CDR3 contains 12 residues. This chain's CDR3 is CASGVGSYEQYF. CDR3 coding DNA: TGTGCCAGTGGAGTCGGATCCTACGAGCAGTACTTC. The whole variable domain, remainder taken from reference TRBV19 and TRBJ2-7, is DGGITQSPKYLFRKEGQNVTLSCEQNLNHDAMYWYRQDPGQGLRLIYYSQIVNDFQKGDIAEGYSVSREKKESFPLTVTSAQKNPTAFYLCASGVGSYEQYFGPGTRLTVT.

This chain uses TRBV9 with TRBJ1-5, with D unclear. This CDR3 contains 15 residues. In germline, CDR1 is SGDLS, CDR2 YYNGEE. V gave up 4 bases and J gave up 6 bases, with 17 bases separating them. The CDR3 is CASSSSGADGQPQHF. CDR3 nucleotide sequence: TGTGCCAGCAGCTCCTCAGGCGCCGACGGTCAGCCCCAGCATTTT.

The chain carries TRBV5-4 and TRBJ1-6; no firm D call. V was pared by 0 bases and J by 7 bases, with 5 bases between. This CDR3 contains 13 residues. Germline CDR1 SGHNT, CDR2 YYREEE (reference sequence). The CDR3 nucleotides are TGTGCCAGCAGCTTGGAGTGGAATTCACCCCTCCACTTT. It yields the protein CASSLEWNSPLHF.

This chain connects TRBV9 to TRBJ2-2; 13 nucleotides agree with TRBD2. CDR3 length: 18 amino acids. The germline V gene has CDR1 SGDLS and CDR2 YYNGEE. J lost 4 bases, V lost 2 bases, and 8 bases had no gene match. This CDR3 reads CASSVLSTSGGLTGELFF. The CDR3 nucleotides are TGTGCCAGCAGCGTTCTATCGACTAGCGGGGGGCTCACCGGGGAGCTGTTTTTT.

The V call is TRBV18, the J call TRBJ1-1; maybe TRBD1 (6 bases). From germline, CDR1 is KGHSH and CDR2 LQKENI. This CDR3 contains 14 residues. V lost 3 bases and J 4 bases, leaving 12 bases between the germline ends. The CDR3 DNA is TGTGCCAGCTCACCGGGGGCCCCGGGCACTGAAGCTTTCTTT. It yields the protein CASSPGAPGTEAFF.